This T cell receptor (beta chain) was captured by sequencing in a study of shared clonotypes between healthy human individuals (dated by TCRdb to 2018 to 2021). With respect to the entire study: The cohort comprised a couple of women and three men aged 18 to 49 years. For each donor, CD4 naive and CD4 memory were each given three plates, CD8 naive was given two plates, and CD8 memory was given one plate. To estimate repertoire size and how much clonotypes are shared between individuals, the study performed deep sequencing of blood TCR repertoires from roughly five healthy adults. To increase sequencing depth and limit assay-specific biases, different laboratories used diverse techniques to prepare libraries and sequence TCR repertoires. Per donor, leukapheresis produced somewhere between about 0.9 and 9.5 billion PBMCs.

Using the deep immunoSEQ assay, TCR CDR3 regions were amplified from genomic DNA by multiplex PCR. Extracted genomic DNA from each cell subset was spread evenly across all wells of several immunoSEQ 96-well plates, with each plate serving as a replicate. For sorted subsets, each replicate PCR was loaded with around 200 ng genomic DNA, equivalent to some 27,000 T cell genomes. Purified libraries were measured with a Qubit 3.0 fluorometer, size-checked on a Bioanalyzer 2100, and measured again with the KAPA Library Quantification kit. Each immunoSEQ 96-well plate was sequenced on its own single-read 150-cycle Illumina NextSeq 550 flow cell. On the authors' methods: Because only junctional sequences without quality scores were contained in the immunoSEQ output, filtering matching that applied to full-length reads could not be performed. To assign V/J genes and CDR3, sequences were annotated against IMGT germline references using PyIR, a Python wrapper for IgBLAST v1.9. Any read was removed if the V/J assignment was weak (E-value above 1e-6), the CDR3 was missing, or the read contained stop codons, out-of-frame junctions, or ambiguous translated residues. V3J clonotypes were defined as sequences sharing an identical inferred V gene, J gene, and CDR3 amino acid sequence. The percentage overlap between two repertoires was calculated by dividing the number of shared unique clonotypes by the size of the smaller repertoire. Richness of each repertoire was evaluated using RTK rarefaction, the Chao1 estimator, and Recon v2.1 estimates of unobserved clonotypes. OLGA was used to compute generation probabilities for all TCRbeta clonotypes that the gDNA method yielded from a handful of donors. TCRdb mirrors the immuneACCESS table, restricted to in-frame sequences. Some clones are absent from its copies; in checked studies, under half trace to an unresolved V gene, and the reason for the others is unknown. V, J and clone size were drawn from that table, and D and trimming were deduced from the DNA. Across this sample there are about 2.4 million clones, with roughly 93% seen only once. The ten largest make up around 0.4% of the sample.

Regarding this clone: The antigen this receptor binds is unknown. No quality values exist for individual bases; no much larger clone is one base distant.

The donors were healthy, HIV-negative adults who had no recently reported acute infections or vaccinations. Every donor was a Caucasian adult residing in Nashville, Tennessee, USA. Magnetic negative selection was used to enrich CD4+ T cells, after which naive cells were positively selected on CD45RA and the negative fraction became the memory subset. Blood was obtained by leukapheresis, after which PBMCs were separated by Ficoll-Histopaque density gradient centrifugation and cryopreserved in liquid nitrogen vapor phase. Purity and quantity of every magnetically sorted T cell population were checked by analytical flow cytometry. Genomic DNA was isolated from every sorted fraction and measured by UV absorbance on a Nanodrop 2000c. Overall study results and their limits: Compared with non-shared clonotypes, clonotypes shared by all four sorted-subset donors had higher generation probabilities. Sampling was restricted to blood, and TCR repertoires in tissue are likely to differ from TCR repertoires in blood. Across several donors, roughly 5.1% of naive CD4, around 3.3% of naive CD8, 2.3% of memory CD4, and about 0.4% of memory CD8 clonotypes were shared. Incomplete sequencing was indicated by rarefaction of sorted-subset datasets, despite the large sequencing depth. The small number of donors limited the genetic and exposure-history diversity represented. Based on pairwise subsampling, the degree of clonotype sharing among donors was expected to be affected by sequencing depth. Naive subsets generally had larger estimated clonotype richness than memory subsets.

The CDR3 spans 14 residues, from the cysteine through the phenylalanine. Only CDR3 DNA is held: 42 bases, read in frame from base 1. The germline V gene encodes CDR1 SGHNT and CDR2 YYREEE (reference sequence). V gives up 7 bases and J gives up 0 bases, and the segment between their germline ends measures 13 bases. The V and J segments used are TRBV5-4 and TRBJ1-1; TRBD1 is a possible D gene, resting on 6 matching bases. The sequencing input was naive CD4+ T cells from PBMCs. The cell subset or site label on this specimen signifies: CD45RA+ positively selected. The receptor comes from a man younger than 35 in good health. Some clones in this sample may be carry-over from other donors' samples. Here the CDR3 is given as CASLAGEMNTEAFF. The DNA sequence reads TGTGCCAGCTTAGCAGGGGAAATGAACACTGAAGCTTTCTTT.